What follows is one T cell receptor beta chain and its context. No antigen is known for it. The source of the sample is a study of blood T cells in healthy people across ages. Study-level points and caveats: Strongly correlated with naive T cell percentage was TCR beta diversity.

PCR was performed a second time for roughly 7 to 11 cycles using a sample-barcoded 5' primer and a J-beta primer mix. Each CDR3 protein gets one entry after TCRdb re-called the 5' RACE reads with MiXCR. The sample includes 800,000 or so distinct CDR3 sequences, more than 20% of them seen just once. CDR3 length: 17 residues. Trimming stripped 1 base from V and 4 bases from J, with 16 bases between. Germline V gene sequence: CDR1 LGHNA, CDR2 YSLEER. Another study also made use of these data, one on T cells of mothers and their children. That paper adds: The people who donated were three healthy Caucasian mothers and their six children.

The source is a boy between 5 and 17 years old in good health. V usage is TRBV4-3 and J usage is TRBJ2-2; a possible D gene is TRBD2 (7 bases). Sequencing was performed on blood. CDR3 protein: CASSQGARGAGTGELFF. The CDR3 nucleotides read TGCGCCAGCAGCCAAGGGGCCCGGGGGGCGGGCACCGGGGAGCTGTTTTTT.